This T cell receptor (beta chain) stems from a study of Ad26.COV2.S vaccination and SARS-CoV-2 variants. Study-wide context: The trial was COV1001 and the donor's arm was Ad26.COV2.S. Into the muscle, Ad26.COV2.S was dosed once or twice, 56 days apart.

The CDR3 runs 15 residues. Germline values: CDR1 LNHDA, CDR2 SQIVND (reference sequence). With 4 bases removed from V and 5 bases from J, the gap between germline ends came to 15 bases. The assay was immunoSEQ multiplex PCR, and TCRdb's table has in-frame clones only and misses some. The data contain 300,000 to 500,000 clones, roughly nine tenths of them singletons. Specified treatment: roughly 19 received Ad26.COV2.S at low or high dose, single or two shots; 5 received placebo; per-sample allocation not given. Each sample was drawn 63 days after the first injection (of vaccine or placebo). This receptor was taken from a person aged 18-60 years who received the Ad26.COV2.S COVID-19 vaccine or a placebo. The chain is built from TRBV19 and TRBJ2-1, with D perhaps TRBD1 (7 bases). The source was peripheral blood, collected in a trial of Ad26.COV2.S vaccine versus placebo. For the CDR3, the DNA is TGTGCCAGTAGTACCCAGGGGGGCGAGGACAATGAGCAGTTCTTC. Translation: CASSTQGGEDNEQFF.